This is a list of T cell receptor beta chains from one sample in a study of cytomegalovirus exposure and HLA in healthy donors. The protocol was immunoSEQ multiplex PCR, while the TCRdb copy is restricted to in-frame clones and leaves out a portion. The table lists some 160,000 clones, around 80% of them singletons. The sequencing sample was made of PBMCs. Every receptor here comes from a man in his late teens or twenties in good health and CMV-seronegative. Both conserved end residues are part of each CDR3. A D gene is named only where the DNA matches it firmly. Clone size is shown for a subset of rows, as once, few, many or a class of expanded clone.

cdr3_length: 15; j_call: TRBJ2-3; d_call: .; clone_size: .; v_call: TRBV27; cdr3_nt: TGTGCCAGCAGTTTCTACAGACGCCGGACAGATACGCAGTATTTT; cdr3_aa: CASSFYRRRTDTQYF
cdr3_length: 15; j_call: TRBJ2-2; d_call: .; clone_size: .; v_call: TRBV4-3; cdr3_nt: TGCGCCAGCAGCCAAGATTTCGGTAACACCGGGGAGCTGTTTTTT; cdr3_aa: CASSQDFGNTGELFF
cdr3_length: 14; j_call: TRBJ2-1; d_call: .; clone_size: .; v_call: TRBV13; cdr3_nt: TGTGCCAGCAGCTTAGGAGCGGCTTACAATGAGCAGTTCTTC; cdr3_aa: CASSLGAAYNEQFF
cdr3_length: 15; j_call: TRBJ2-2; d_call: .; clone_size: .; v_call: TRBV9; cdr3_nt: TGTGCCAGCAGGGGAGGATCCGGACTCACCGGGGAGCTGTTTTTT; cdr3_aa: CASRGGSGLTGELFF
cdr3_length: 15; j_call: TRBJ2-7; d_call: TRBD2; clone_size: .; v_call: TRBV7-9; cdr3_nt: TGTGCCAGCAGAAAGGGGACTAGCGGTTCCTACGAGCAGTACTTC; cdr3_aa: CASRKGTSGSYEQYF
cdr3_length: 14; j_call: TRBJ1-1; d_call: TRBD1; clone_size: .; v_call: TRBV6-5; cdr3_nt: TGTGCCAGCAGTTACGCAGGGGGCGCGGATGAAGCTTTCTTT; cdr3_aa: CASSYAGGADEAFF
cdr3_length: 13; j_call: TRBJ1-6; d_call: .; clone_size: once; v_call: TRBV30; cdr3_nt: TGTGCCTGGAGTAAGCGGGCGAATTCACCCCTCCACTTT; cdr3_aa: CAWSKRANSPLHF
cdr3_length: 15; j_call: TRBJ2-1; d_call: TRBD1; clone_size: .; v_call: TRBV28; cdr3_nt: TGTGCCAGCAGTTTTCTCGGGACAGGGTCCAATGAGCAGTTCTTC; cdr3_aa: CASSFLGTGSNEQFF
cdr3_length: 16; j_call: TRBJ2-1; d_call: TRBD1; clone_size: few; v_call: TRBV4-3; cdr3_nt: TGCGCCAGCAGCCAAGAGGGCGGGACAGGGGGCAATGAGCAGTTCTTC; cdr3_aa: CASSQEGGTGGNEQFF
cdr3_length: 13; j_call: TRBJ2-5; d_call: TRBD1; clone_size: .; v_call: TRBV5-1; cdr3_nt: TGCGCCAGCAGCGCGACAGGGTTCGAGAACCAGTACTTC; cdr3_aa: CASSATGFENQYF
cdr3_length: 13; j_call: TRBJ1-1; d_call: .; clone_size: .; v_call: TRBV5-1; cdr3_nt: TGCGCCAGCAGCTCGACGGGGAACACTGAAGCTTTCTTT; cdr3_aa: CASSSTGNTEAFF
cdr3_length: 13; j_call: TRBJ1-1; d_call: .; clone_size: .; v_call: TRBV18; cdr3_nt: TGTGCCAGCTCCCCGCCGGGGGACACTGAAGCTTTCTTT; cdr3_aa: CASSPPGDTEAFF
cdr3_length: 15; j_call: TRBJ1-5; d_call: .; clone_size: .; v_call: TRBV12-5; cdr3_nt: TGTGCTGGTCGGGGGGCCGGAAGAAGCAATCAGCCCCAGCATTTT; cdr3_aa: CAGRGAGRSNQPQHF
cdr3_length: 11; j_call: TRBJ1-3; d_call: .; clone_size: .; v_call: TRBV29-1; cdr3_nt: TGCAGCGTTGGGACAGCAAACACCATATATTTT; cdr3_aa: CSVGTANTIYF
cdr3_length: 14; j_call: TRBJ1-2; d_call: .; clone_size: .; v_call: TRBV7-3; cdr3_nt: TGTGCCAGCAGCTCCGCGGGGGGGTTTGATGGCTACACCTTC; cdr3_aa: CASSSAGGFDGYTF
cdr3_length: 13; j_call: TRBJ1-1; d_call: TRBD1; clone_size: once; v_call: TRBV29-1; cdr3_nt: TGCAGCGTGGAGACAGGGGGCAAGACTGAAGCTTTCTTT; cdr3_aa: CSVETGGKTEAFF
cdr3_length: 18; j_call: TRBJ1-1; d_call: .; clone_size: once; v_call: TRBV7-8; cdr3_nt: TGTGCCAGCAGCCTCTTGCGTCAGGGCTTGGCGTCGACCACTGAAGCTTTCTTT; cdr3_aa: CASSLLRQGLASTTEAFF
cdr3_length: 15; j_call: TRBJ1-2; d_call: .; clone_size: once; v_call: TRBV13; cdr3_nt: TGTGCCAGCAGCGCCGTGGCAGCTCGGAGCTATGGCTACACCTTC; cdr3_aa: CASSAVAARSYGYTF
cdr3_length: 16; j_call: TRBJ2-1; d_call: TRBD2; clone_size: .; v_call: TRBV7-2; cdr3_nt: TGTGCCAGCAGTCTCTTCACTAGCGGGGGGTCGGATGAGCAGTTCTTC; cdr3_aa: CASSLFTSGGSDEQFF
cdr3_length: 16; j_call: TRBJ2-3; d_call: TRBD1; clone_size: few; v_call: TRBV7-9; cdr3_nt: TGTGCCAGCAGCTTAGTGGTGACAGGGGGGACAGATACGCAGTATTTT; cdr3_aa: CASSLVVTGGTDTQYF
cdr3_length: 15; j_call: TRBJ2-3; d_call: TRBD2; clone_size: .; v_call: TRBV27; cdr3_nt: TGTGCCAGCACCCCCAGCGGGAGAGGTCCAGATACGCAGTATTTT; cdr3_aa: CASTPSGRGPDTQYF
cdr3_length: 14; j_call: TRBJ1-2; d_call: .; clone_size: .; v_call: TRBV28; cdr3_nt: TGTGCCAGCAGTTTATCGGCCGGGTACTATGGCTACACCTTC; cdr3_aa: CASSLSAGYYGYTF
cdr3_length: 15; j_call: TRBJ2-7; d_call: TRBD1; clone_size: .; v_call: TRBV7-9; cdr3_nt: TGTGCCAGCAGCTTATCGGGACAGGGAGGGGACGAGCAGTACTTC; cdr3_aa: CASSLSGQGGDEQYF
cdr3_length: 13; j_call: TRBJ1-2; d_call: TRBD1; clone_size: .; v_call: TRBV7-3; cdr3_nt: TGTGCCAGCAGCGAGACAGGGGCCTATGGCTACACCTTC; cdr3_aa: CASSETGAYGYTF
cdr3_length: 14; j_call: TRBJ2-4; d_call: TRBD1; clone_size: .; v_call: TRBV6-6; cdr3_nt: TGTGCCAGCAGACCCGGGACAGGGGGGAACATTCAGTACTTC; cdr3_aa: CASRPGTGGNIQYF
cdr3_length: 14; j_call: TRBJ1-2; d_call: TRBD1; clone_size: once; v_call: TRBV28; cdr3_nt: TGTGCCAGCAGATGGGACAGATTCAACTATGGCTACACCTTC; cdr3_aa: CASRWDRFNYGYTF
cdr3_length: 15; j_call: TRBJ2-3; d_call: .; clone_size: .; v_call: TRBV5-4; cdr3_nt: TGTGCCAGCAGCTACGGTGGGGCGGGCACAGATACGCAGTATTTT; cdr3_aa: CASSYGGAGTDTQYF
cdr3_length: 13; j_call: TRBJ2-1; d_call: TRBD1; clone_size: .; v_call: TRBV2; cdr3_nt: TGTGCCAGCAGCCGGACAGGGGACAATGAGCAGTTCTTC; cdr3_aa: CASSRTGDNEQFF
cdr3_length: 14; j_call: TRBJ2-3; d_call: .; clone_size: .; v_call: TRBV14; cdr3_nt: TGTGCCAGCAGCCGAACTTCGGCAGGAGATACGCAGTATTTT; cdr3_aa: CASSRTSAGDTQYF
cdr3_length: 13; j_call: TRBJ2-2; d_call: TRBD2; clone_size: .; v_call: TRBV27; cdr3_nt: TGTGCCAGCAGTGCGGGGGGGTCCGGGGAGCTGTTTTTT; cdr3_aa: CASSAGGSGELFF
cdr3_length: 19; j_call: TRBJ2-1; d_call: TRBD2; clone_size: .; v_call: TRBV7-9; cdr3_nt: TGTGCCAGCACCTCGGGGTTTTCGGGCGCCGCTGGGAGGGACAATGAGCAGTTCTTC; cdr3_aa: CASTSGFSGAAGRDNEQFF
cdr3_length: 13; j_call: TRBJ2-5; d_call: .; clone_size: .; v_call: TRBV4-2; cdr3_nt: TGTGCCAGCAGCTTCTCTAAGGGGGAGACCCAGTACTTC; cdr3_aa: CASSFSKGETQYF
cdr3_length: 15; j_call: TRBJ2-1; d_call: TRBD2; clone_size: .; v_call: TRBV15; cdr3_nt: TGTGCCACCAGCGGTCTAGCGGGGGGAGACAATGAGCAGTTCTTC; cdr3_aa: CATSGLAGGDNEQFF
cdr3_length: 15; j_call: TRBJ1-5; d_call: .; clone_size: .; v_call: TRBV28; cdr3_nt: TGTGCCAGCAGACCACAGGGTACGAGCAATCAGCCCCAGCATTTT; cdr3_aa: CASRPQGTSNQPQHF
cdr3_length: 14; j_call: TRBJ2-2; d_call: .; clone_size: .; v_call: TRBV5-1; cdr3_nt: TGCGCCAGCAGCCCTCCTGCGAACACCGGGGAGCTGTTTTTT; cdr3_aa: CASSPPANTGELFF
cdr3_length: 17; j_call: TRBJ2-7; d_call: TRBD2; clone_size: .; v_call: TRBV28; cdr3_nt: TGTGCCAGCAGCTTCCGACTAGCGGTTACCTTCTCCTACGAGCAGTACTTC; cdr3_aa: CASSFRLAVTFSYEQYF
cdr3_length: 16; j_call: TRBJ2-7; d_call: .; clone_size: .; v_call: TRBV2; cdr3_nt: TGTGCCAGCAGTCCCGAGGGAGATTCGGGCGGCTACGAGCAGTACTTC; cdr3_aa: CASSPEGDSGGYEQYF
cdr3_length: 14; j_call: TRBJ2-1; d_call: TRBD2; clone_size: .; v_call: TRBV27; cdr3_nt: TGTGCCAGCACGGGCGGGGGGGCGGGGAATGAGCAGTTCTTC; cdr3_aa: CASTGGGAGNEQFF
cdr3_length: 16; j_call: TRBJ1-2; d_call: .; clone_size: .; v_call: TRBV11-3; cdr3_nt: TGTGCCAGCAGCCTAGGAAGGGGCCCTTATAACTATGGCTACACCTTC; cdr3_aa: CASSLGRGPYNYGYTF
cdr3_length: 14; j_call: TRBJ1-3; d_call: .; clone_size: .; v_call: TRBV6-5; cdr3_nt: TGTGCCAGCAGCCTTACCGGGGTCGGAAACACCATATATTTT; cdr3_aa: CASSLTGVGNTIYF
cdr3_length: 15; j_call: TRBJ2-7; d_call: TRBD1; clone_size: .; v_call: TRBV23-1; cdr3_nt: TGCGCCAGCAGTCAATGGGACAGGGCTATTTACGAGCAGTACTTC; cdr3_aa: CASSQWDRAIYEQYF
cdr3_length: 11; j_call: TRBJ1-2; d_call: TRBD1; clone_size: .; v_call: TRBV20-1; cdr3_nt: TGCAGCAGACAGGGGGCGGGTGGCTACACCTTC; cdr3_aa: CSRQGAGGYTF
cdr3_length: 15; j_call: TRBJ2-2; d_call: TRBD2; clone_size: .; v_call: TRBV27; cdr3_nt: TGTGCCAGCAGTTTGCGACTAGCTAACACCGGGGAGCTGTTTTTT; cdr3_aa: CASSLRLANTGELFF
cdr3_length: 17; j_call: TRBJ1-3; d_call: .; clone_size: .; v_call: TRBV7-2; cdr3_nt: TGTGCCAGCAGCTTAGCGGGAGGGGGTTTCACTGGAAACACCATATATTTT; cdr3_aa: CASSLAGGGFTGNTIYF
cdr3_length: 15; j_call: TRBJ1-5; d_call: .; clone_size: .; v_call: TRBV4-2; cdr3_nt: TGTGCCAGCAGCCAAGACTTAGGGGCCGGGCAGCCCCAGCATTTT; cdr3_aa: CASSQDLGAGQPQHF
cdr3_length: 14; j_call: TRBJ1-1; d_call: .; clone_size: .; v_call: TRBV7-9; cdr3_nt: TGTGCCAGCAGCTTATACCCGAGGAACACTGAAGCTTTCTTT; cdr3_aa: CASSLYPRNTEAFF
cdr3_length: 16; j_call: TRBJ2-6; d_call: .; clone_size: once; v_call: TRBV5-1; cdr3_nt: TGCGCCAGCAGCTTGGGCGGGGAGCCTGGGGCCAACGTCCTGACTTTC; cdr3_aa: CASSLGGEPGANVLTF
cdr3_length: 14; j_call: TRBJ2-7; d_call: TRBD1; clone_size: once; v_call: TRBV5-4; cdr3_nt: TGTGCCAGCAGCTCAGCAGGGGGCTCCTACGAGCAGTACTTC; cdr3_aa: CASSSAGGSYEQYF
cdr3_length: 15; j_call: TRBJ2-3; d_call: .; clone_size: .; v_call: TRBV5-1; cdr3_nt: TGCGCCAGCAGCGTCCTAAACCAGGGGCGAGATACGCAGTATTTT; cdr3_aa: CASSVLNQGRDTQYF
cdr3_length: 13; j_call: TRBJ2-2; d_call: TRBD2; clone_size: few; v_call: TRBV6-5; cdr3_nt: TGTGCCAGCTGCCGGGGGGTGACCGGGGAGCTGTTTTTT; cdr3_aa: CASCRGVTGELFF
cdr3_length: 14; j_call: TRBJ1-2; d_call: TRBD1; clone_size: .; v_call: TRBV2; cdr3_nt: TGTGCCAGCGAGGGGACAGGGAGGTTATATGGCTACACCTTC; cdr3_aa: CASEGTGRLYGYTF
cdr3_length: 12; j_call: TRBJ1-2; d_call: .; clone_size: .; v_call: TRBV9; cdr3_nt: TGTGCCAGCAGCTCCCGAGACCGGGTTTCTACCTTC; cdr3_aa: CASSSRDRVSTF
cdr3_length: 15; j_call: TRBJ1-1; d_call: TRBD1; clone_size: once; v_call: TRBV27; cdr3_nt: TGTGCCAGCAGTTTATCGAGACAGGGGGCGACTGAAGCTTTCTTT; cdr3_aa: CASSLSRQGATEAFF